This is a list of T cell receptor beta chains from one sample in a study of CD8 T cells in Susac syndrome. MiXCR, run by TCRdb on the immunoSEQ multiplex PCR reads, gives a single entry per CDR3 protein. The data show 150,000 to 200,000 distinct CDR3 sequences, around nine tenths seen once. Sequencing was done on a sample of CD4+ T cells from PBMCs. These TCRs come from a human donor with Susac syndrome. The conserved cysteine and the conserved F or W are not part of the CDR3 here. The D gene is left open where the match is weak.

>TRBJ1-5|TRBV19|TRBD1
ASSRGQGRGTSNQPQH
>TRBJ1-5|TRBV7-9|.
ASSLDRYNNQPQH
>TRBJ1-5|TRBV12-3/TRBV12-4|.
ASSLKNQPQH
>TRBJ2-7|TRBV7-9|.
ASSSTRVNEQY
>TRBJ2-1|TRBV18|.
ASSPPFRPRDHEQF
>TRBJ2-5|TRBV20-1|.
SARGLQETQY
>TRBJ2-3|TRBV7-2|TRBD2
ASSLSSSGGAKTQY
>TRBJ1-2|TRBV24-1|.
ATYTTESVCYGYT
>TRBJ2-3|TRBV20-1|TRBD2
SARTSGRATQY
>TRBJ2-6|TRBV5-1|.
ASSLVGLSGANVLT
>TRBJ2-3|TRBV20-1|.
SASPSTDTQY
>TRBJ1-2|TRBV6-5|.
ASSYFGDYGYT
>TRBJ2-3|TRBV20-1|.
SATPGASTDTQY
>TRBJ2-7|TRBV4-1|.
ASSQAPNLEGQPPYEQY
>TRBJ2-7|TRBV11-2|TRBD2
ASSLGLAGFYEQY
>TRBJ2-7|TRBV9|TRBD2
ASSPQRGGSYEQY
>TRBJ1-4|TRBV6-1|TRBD1
ASRDRGLQTNEKLF
>TRBJ1-5|TRBV12-3/TRBV12-4|.
TSSFRGPQH
>TRBJ2-7|TRBV5-1|.
ASSLGGSLYEQY
>TRBJ1-5|TRBV12-3/TRBV12-4|.
ASSERGELAQH
>TRBJ2-3|TRBV15|.
ATSRDPGGQY
>TRBJ2-3|TRBV24-1|TRBD2
ATGGLAGDTDTQY
>TRBJ1-5|TRBV12-3/TRBV12-4|.
ASTPRGGASSNQPQH
>TRBJ2-3|TRBV7-8|TRBD2
ASSRLAGGESTDTQY
>TRBJ2-7|TRBV30|.
AWSLRGYEQY
>TRBJ2-7|TRBV7-2|.
ASSLEVMGGHIYEQY
>TRBJ1-5|TRBV10-3|.
AISDNLGNQPQH
>TRBJ1-1|TRBV25-1|TRBD1
ASSGGTGHTEAF
>TRBJ1-4|TRBV30|TRBD1
AWSGGQGRAEKLF
>TRBJ2-3|TRBV20-1|.
SGFSGGGGTDTQY
>TRBJ1-1|TRBV6-5|TRBD1
ASNRQGMNTEAF
>TRBJ1-6|TRBV5-4|.
ASSLDRVGSPLH
>TRBJ1-6|TRBV20-1|TRBD1
SARDFDRENSPLH
>TRBJ1-3|TRBV24-1|.
ATLDKPGNTIY
>TRBJ2-5|TRBV27|.
ASSHDIKETQY
>TRBJ1-1|TRBV7-9|TRBD1
ASLGGQVNTEAF
>TRBJ2-7|TRBV4-1|.
ASSQDPRVGIYEQY
>TRBJ1-1|TRBV3-1|.
ASSQAFEGTEAF
>TRBJ2-1|TRBV18|.
ASSPPGSLDEQF
>TRBJ2-5|TRBV7-9|TRBD2
ASSSRSGGGKETQY
>TRBJ2-3|TRBV20-1|TRBD1
SASNRGSDTQY
>TRBJ2-1|TRBV5-1|TRBD2
ASSTRRGLAGGVYNEQF
>TRBJ1-2|TRBV6-2/TRBV6-3|.
ASSYSGGRLGYT
>TRBJ2-7|TRBV9|TRBD2
ASSGGLAAHYEQY
>TRBJ2-5|TRBV7-2|TRBD2
ASSLRLAGMETQY